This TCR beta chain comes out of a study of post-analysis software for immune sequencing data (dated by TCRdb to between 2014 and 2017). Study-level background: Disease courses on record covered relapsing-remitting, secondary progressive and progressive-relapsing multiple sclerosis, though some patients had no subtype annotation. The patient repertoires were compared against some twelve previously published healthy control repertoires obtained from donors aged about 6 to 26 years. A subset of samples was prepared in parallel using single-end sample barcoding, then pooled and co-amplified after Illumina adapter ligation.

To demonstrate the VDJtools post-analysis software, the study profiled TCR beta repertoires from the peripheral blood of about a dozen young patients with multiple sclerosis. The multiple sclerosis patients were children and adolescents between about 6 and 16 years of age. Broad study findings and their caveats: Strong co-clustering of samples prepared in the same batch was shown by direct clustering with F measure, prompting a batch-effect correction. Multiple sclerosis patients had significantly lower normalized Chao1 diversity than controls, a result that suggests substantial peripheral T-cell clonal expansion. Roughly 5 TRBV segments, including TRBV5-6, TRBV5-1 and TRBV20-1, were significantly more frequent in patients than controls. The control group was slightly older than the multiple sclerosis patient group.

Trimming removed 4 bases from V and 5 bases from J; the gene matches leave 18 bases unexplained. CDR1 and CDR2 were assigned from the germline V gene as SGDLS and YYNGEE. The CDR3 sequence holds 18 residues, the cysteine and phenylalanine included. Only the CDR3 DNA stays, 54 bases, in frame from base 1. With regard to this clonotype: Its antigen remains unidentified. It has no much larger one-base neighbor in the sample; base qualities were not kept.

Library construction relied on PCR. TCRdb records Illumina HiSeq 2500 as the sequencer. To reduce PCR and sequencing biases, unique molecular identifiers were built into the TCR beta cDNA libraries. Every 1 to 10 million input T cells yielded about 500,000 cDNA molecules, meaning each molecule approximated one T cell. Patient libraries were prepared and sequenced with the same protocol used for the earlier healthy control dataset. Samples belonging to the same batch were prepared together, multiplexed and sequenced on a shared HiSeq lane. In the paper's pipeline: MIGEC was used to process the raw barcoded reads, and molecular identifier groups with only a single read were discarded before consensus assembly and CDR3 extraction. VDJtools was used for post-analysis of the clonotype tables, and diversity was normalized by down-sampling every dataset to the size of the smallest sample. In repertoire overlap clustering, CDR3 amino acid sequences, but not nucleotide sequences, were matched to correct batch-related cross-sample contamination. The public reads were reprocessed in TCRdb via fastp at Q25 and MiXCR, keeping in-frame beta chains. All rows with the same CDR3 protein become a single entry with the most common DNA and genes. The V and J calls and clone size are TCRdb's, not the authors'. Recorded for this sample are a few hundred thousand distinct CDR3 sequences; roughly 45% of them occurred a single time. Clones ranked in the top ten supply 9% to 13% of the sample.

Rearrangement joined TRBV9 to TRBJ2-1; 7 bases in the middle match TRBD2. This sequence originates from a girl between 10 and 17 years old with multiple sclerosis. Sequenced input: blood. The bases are TGTGCCAGCAGCCCTCGCCCTTGGGCGGGAGCTCCGAACAATGAGCAGTTCTTC. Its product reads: CASSPRPWAGAPNNEQFF.